This T cell receptor beta chain appears in the sequencing data of a study of human thymus T cells (dated by TCRdb to 2018 to 2021). Concerning the study at large: The study used under 10 infant thymus samples plus four related peripheral blood samples to characterize TCR alpha and beta repertoires. Donor ages ranging from about 6 to 250 days were recorded, and about six male and two female infants were included in the cohort. Broader findings and caveats from the paper: V and J gene segment usage appeared biased in both thymic and peripheral blood repertoires. The related research reported highly overlapping thymic TCR repertoires among unrelated individuals. On average, thymus samples gave 800,000 or so unique TCRB clonotypes, whereas blood samples gave roughly 84,000.

Relative to germline, V is missing 6 bases and J is missing 7 bases, with 15 bases of the junction outside any gene match. The germline V gene encodes CDR1 SGHNT and CDR2 YYREEE (reference sequence). Spanning cysteine to phenylalanine, the CDR3 consists of 15 amino acids. The only DNA kept is the CDR3, 45 bases in frame from the first base. To note about this clone: Its cognate antigen has yet to be identified. One base away there is no much larger clone; base qualities are not given.

Thymus tissue was collected as surgical resects that were removed during corrective cardiac surgery. Immunologically healthy infants undergoing open corrective cardiac surgery for congenital heart defects in Finland were used as donors. Thymocytes were released mechanically from tissue and stored at -70 °C as pellets of about 9-32 million cells. A QIAsymphony instrument was used to extract genomic DNA from the frozen cell pellets. The immunoSEQ multiplex PCR assay was used to amplify the TCRB and TCRAD loci from a standardized amount of quality-controlled genomic DNA. The V(D)J region was spanned by amplicons of a length sufficient to cover the CDR3 and to identify V and J genes. Through the commercial immunoSEQ service, the amplicons were sequenced on an Illumina platform. The paper's processing steps were these. Primer bias and sequencing errors were corrected as previously described, and TCRAD and TCRB definitions were based on the IMGT database. immunoSEQ Analyzer 3.0 and VDJTools were used for repertoire analysis, which covered basic statistics, V/J segment usage, diversity estimates, rarefaction and pairwise overlap. To estimate diversity, the Chao1, ChaoE, Efron-Thisted, Shannon and inverse Simpson indices were applied, and diversity was also estimated on datasets down-sampled to the smallest sample. Repertoire overlap used strict matching of CDR3 nucleotide sequence, V gene and J gene, with Jaccard-based multidimensional scaling clustering. In TCRdb, the immuneACCESS table is reduced to in-frame sequences with V and J assigned. These tables do not hold every clone; where another copy was compared, an unresolved V gene accounts for under half, and the others remain unexplained. The V and J calls and the clone size are those of that table, but D and trimming were determined from the DNA. The table for this sample lists about 130,000 clones; 90% to 95% of them were counted only once. Together, the top ten hold 0.02% to 0.025% of the sample.

The V and J genes are TRBV5-4 and TRBJ1-2, and TRBD1 matches 7 of the central bases. The TCR originated in a boy in the first two years of life with a congenital heart defect but otherwise immunologically healthy. The specimen sequenced was thymus tissue. CDR3 region: CASTPESRGNCGYTF. The DNA is TGTGCCAGCACCCCAGAGAGCAGGGGGAATTGTGGCTACACCTTC. Here the CDR3 is joined to the reference TRBV5-4 and TRBJ1-2 genes, and the full variable domain is: ETGVTQSPTHLIKTRGQQVTLRCSSQSGHNTVSWYQQALGQGPQFIFQYYREEENGRGNFPPRFSGLQFPNYSSELNVNALELDDSALYLCASTPESRGNCGYTFGSGTRLTVV.